This T cell receptor beta chain stems from a study of cytomegalovirus exposure and HLA in healthy donors (dated by TCRdb to 2015 to 2018). Study-level background: In an earlier analysis of some 550 of the donors, approximately 300 Gb of sequence data and 117 million unique TCR beta sequences from 180 million or so T cells were reported. To decide whether each TCR beta V gene segment behaved as functional or pseudogenic, an earlier analysis of over 500 of the donors relied on high-throughput TCR beta sequencing. Genome-wide SNP genotypes for about three fifths of the roughly 670 donors were used in a later genetic analysis, which treated that subset as a discovery cohort. Every discovery cohort repertoire had been produced on one sequencing platform. The study profiled the T cell repertoires of approximately 700 subjects by immunosequencing and related them to cytomegalovirus serostatus. Typing coverage differed by locus: A, B, C, DRB1 and DQB1 were typed in roughly 620-630 donors, DQA1 in around 500, DPA1 in approximately 600, and DPB1 in roughly 450. HLA typing included class I and class II loci at four-digit resolution. An early release that covered around 590 HLA-typed donors contained around 300 gigabases of sequencing data and some 87 million unique TCR sequences. Donor age, sex, ethnicity and CMV serostatus were compiled alongside the repertoire data. A later analysis re-analyzed previously published TCR beta repertoires from approximately 670 donors and added high-resolution HLA genotyping to study TCR occurrence patterns. To predict cytomegalovirus infection status, the study brought together high-throughput TCR immunosequencing, statistical association of individual TCRs with disease status, and machine learning. A separate validation cohort of roughly 120 different subjects was used in addition to the roughly 670-subject first cohort. Among the roughly 430 genotyped donors, approximately 77% belonged to the genetic ancestry cluster associated with self-reported Caucasian donors. Rather than drawing on any new phenotypic data, the later analysis identified candidate immune exposures from TCR beta sequences and the way those sequences occurred across donors. Among 300 to 500 genotyped donors of the cohort, an average of around 220,000 unique TCR beta nucleotide sequences was sequenced per donor, of which roughly 18% were non-productive. The study aimed to test whether cataloging public T cell receptors could reveal signatures of past pathogen exposure. Roughly 5 DR-DQ haplotypes were treated as single units for association and clustering because of strong linkage in the cohort.

Reading from cysteine to phenylalanine, the CDR3 counts 16 amino acids. Only the CDR3 part of the read is kept: 48 bases, read in frame from the first base. The germline V gene yields KGHSH for CDR1 and LQKENI for CDR2. V loses 6 bases at its end and J loses 2 bases; junction bases beyond the gene matches: 12. Here is what the overall study found, with its caveats: HLA typing was unavailable for some donors at each locus, so association tests used only the typed subset. Most TCR sequences were observed very rarely across donors, whereas some public TCRs were present in many individuals. Most CMV-associated TCR beta chains appeared to be HLA-restricted in a later analysis, and the HLA associations seemed to be driven largely by CMV exposure. Specific HLA alleles were associated with over 15,000 TCR beta sequences at a false discovery rate of 0.05 in a later analysis. It was suggested by the authors that the approach could potentially be generalized to other disease states and immunological phenotypes. In an earlier analysis of 500 to 650 of the donors, most TCR beta V segments appeared in productive rearrangements about 87% or about 30% of the time, broadly matching IMGT annotations. In the study, 164 TCR beta chains were listed as associated with cytomegalovirus. A later analysis found that TCR association rates varied across HLA loci, with DRB1 alleles showing the most associated TCRs and HLA-C alleles the fewest. A later genetic analysis associated a missense DCLRE1C variant with V-gene and J-gene trimming of TCR beta chains, and an independent cohort replicated the association. Because the 87-base-pair reads could not distinguish some IMGT-functional V segments, including TRBV6-2 and TRBV6-3, those segments were excluded. Three of the identified cytomegalovirus-associated TCR beta chains were confirmed in vitro to be specific for cytomegalovirus antigens. A further reported finding was that TCR beta sequences accurately predicted the HLA-A and HLA-B alleles for most subjects in the first cohort. When HLA alleles, especially DR and DQ, strongly co-occurred, TCR associations were difficult to assign to individual alleles. Correlated functional status among segregating V segments might reflect linkage disequilibrium, but an unknown experimental factor could not be ruled out. Only TCR beta chains were sequenced in this cohort, and the absence of alpha or paired-chain data limited detectable features. The presence/absence analyses assumed that sequencing depth was roughly uniform across donors, and that assumption may not be true. A later analysis found that HLA-associated TCR beta chains were more clonally expanded and had lower generation probabilities than equally common non-associated chains. The sequencing pipeline was judged likely to have produced a cluster of highly shared sequence variants as a technical artifact. Compared with the roughly 700-donor mean, donors in an Asian-associated ancestry cluster had fewer N-insertions in productive TCRs, according to a later genetic analysis. A later analysis reported that several top co-occurrence clusters appeared linked to parvovirus B19, influenza, CMV and Epstein-Barr virus. Because counts were too low, more than 15 rarely observed V segments, including chromosome 9 orphons, were excluded from the earlier analysis of fewer than 650 of the donors. The classifier was reported to diagnose cytomegalovirus status with high specificity and sensitivity in both the original cohort and the validation cohort. CMV serostatus was the only immune exposure information available for the cohort.

The library was obtained by the immunoSEQ multiplex PCR assay. The multiplex PCR relied on a mix of 60 forward primers for TCR Vbeta segments and 13 reverse primers for TCR Jbeta segments. The CDR3 region of rearranged TCR beta genes was amplified from genomic DNA by a multiplex PCR assay. On the Illumina HiSeq System, the amplified TCR beta libraries were sequenced as 87-base-pair reads. Regarding the original processing steps: A later analysis counted tens of millions of unique TCR beta chains across the 550 to 700 repertoires, and some 11 million of these chains were shared by at least two donors. Raw reads were error-corrected and collapsed into unique sequences by a nearest-neighbor algorithm in which closely related sequences were merged to remove PCR and sequencing errors. V, D and J gene segments were assigned by aligning CDR3 sequences to IMGT reference sequences. For a sequence to be retained, a match of at least six nucleotides was required to both a V gene segment and a J gene segment. A rearrangement counted as productive if the CDR3 had no stop codons and remained in frame with V and J, and every other rearrangement counted as non-productive. CDR3 was defined by IMGT convention, running from the second conserved V-encoded cysteine to the conserved J-encoded phenylalanine. In an earlier analysis of around 640 of the donors, sequences lacking an unambiguous match to a single V gene segment were excluded. In an earlier analysis of about 590 of the donors, a V segment was called functional when productive rearrangements were above 56.7%, and segregating when the standard deviation between donors exceeded 5%. A statistical classification framework was built for diagnosing cytomegalovirus status from the catalog of TCR beta chain sequences. In a later analysis, TCR nucleotide sequences were compared against IMGT/GENE-DB human TR gene sequences so that V and J genes could be assigned. Using the TCRdist pipeline, a later analysis assigned CDR3 sequences along with most-parsimonious VDJ recombination scenarios. In a later analysis, every TCR beta chain was defined by the combination of its CDR3 amino acid sequence and its V-gene family, and reads without a unique V-gene family were dropped. In a later analysis, 500 to 700 highly shared, low-generation-probability nucleotide sequences were removed to address suspected cross-contamination and a sequencing artifact. A later analysis calculated a clonal expansion index for each public chain from normalized within-repertoire ranks of inferred template counts. A later analysis computed generation probabilities with a VDJ recombination model fitted to out-of-frame rearrangements, and checked the results against IGoR. In a later analysis, hypergeometric tests were used to score TCR-TCR, TCR-HLA and TCR-CMV co-occurrence, with a repertoire-size bias correction applied to TCR pairs. False discovery rates were estimated in a later analysis by permuting HLA or CMV assignments 20 times. In a later analysis, co-occurring TCRs were grouped using DBSCAN, with TCRdist sequence similarity added in when clustering inside HLA-allele-positive subsets. Repertoires with fewer than 30,000 or more than 120,000 public chains, plus five repertoires with anomalous nucleotide sharing, were excluded from co-occurrence clustering. What TCRdb holds here is the immuneACCESS table cut down to in-frame rearrangements. Part of the clones is not present; checked against another copy, under half of the missing clones reflect an unresolved V gene, and the others are unexplained. That table supplies the V and J calls and clone size; D and trimming were determined from the DNA. The sample table records fewer than 200,000 clones; 65% to 80% of these occur just once. Jointly, the top ten make up about 0.72% of the sample.

The cohort was made up of around 720 healthy bone marrow donors. At the time of sampling, every cohort member was nominally healthy, though immune exposures that went unrecorded were likely present. The donor was CMV seronegative and was included in the group of a few hundred seronegative cohort members. A peripheral blood sample was collected from each donor, and TCR beta sequencing was performed on peripheral blood mononuclear cells. Genomic DNA was extracted from the blood cell samples with the Qiagen DNeasy Blood Extraction Kit. Note on this clone: Its specific antigen is unknown. Within one base of it there is no much larger clone, and no base qualities were kept.

Recombination connected TRBV18 to TRBJ2-7, and 8 junctional nucleotides match TRBD1. The specimen sequenced was PBMCs. The receptor's source is a woman between 35 and 50 years old in good health and CMV-seronegative. The CDR3 region reads CASSLTPGTGTYEQYF. Read as DNA, the sequence is TGTGCCAGCTCCTTGACGCCCGGGACAGGAACCTACGAGCAGTACTTC.